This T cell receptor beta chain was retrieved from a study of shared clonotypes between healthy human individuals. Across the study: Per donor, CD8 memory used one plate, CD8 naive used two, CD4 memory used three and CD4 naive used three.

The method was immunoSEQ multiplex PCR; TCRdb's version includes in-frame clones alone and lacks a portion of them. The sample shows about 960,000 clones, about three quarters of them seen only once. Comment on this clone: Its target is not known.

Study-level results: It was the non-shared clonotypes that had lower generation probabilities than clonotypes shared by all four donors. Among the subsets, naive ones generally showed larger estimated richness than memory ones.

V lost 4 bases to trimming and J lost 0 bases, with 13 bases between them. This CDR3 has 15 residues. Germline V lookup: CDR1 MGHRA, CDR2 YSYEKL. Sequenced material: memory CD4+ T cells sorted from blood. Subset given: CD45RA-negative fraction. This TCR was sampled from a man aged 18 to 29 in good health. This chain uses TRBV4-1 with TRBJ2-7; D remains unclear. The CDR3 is CASSPPSQVSYEQYF. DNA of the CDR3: TGCGCCAGCAGCCCCCCATCGCAGGTCTCCTACGAGCAGTACTTC.